Each of the 32 T cell receptor beta chains below was sequenced from the same sample in a study of CXCR3-negative and CXCR3-positive naive CD8 T cells. General study points: TRB CDR3 hydrophobicity was greater in CXCR3-positive naive cells than in CXCR3-negative naive cells.

UMI-labeled TRB cDNA libraries were prepared by 5' RACE. From the 5' RACE reads, TCRdb lists one entry per CDR3 protein and no DNA. Its table records about 150,000 distinct CDR3 sequences. Their target antigens are unknown. Specimen: naive CXCR3+ CD8+ T cells from blood. Described subset: CD45RO-CCR7+CD27+CD95- naive CD8+ T cells expressing CXCR3 (TNR3+). The receptors here all came from a human donor in good health. Some clones in this sample may be carry-over from other donors' samples.

The chain couples TRBV2 to TRBJ2-7; the D gene TCRdb calls, TRBD2, cannot be checked with no DNA. The length of the CDR3 is 16 residues. The V gene's germline CDR1 is SNHLY and CDR2 FYNNEI. The CDR3 reads CASFDQTSGASYEQYF.

This chain uses TRBV29-1 with TRBJ2-3; TCRdb designates TRBD1, a call that cannot be tested without DNA. This CDR3 comprises 15 residues. The germline CDR1 and CDR2 sequences are SQVTM and ANQGSEA. The CDR3 here is CSVETGLVETDTQYF.

This chain joins TRBV13 and TRBJ2-7; TCRdb lists TRBD1, though no DNA is available to test this call. The germline V gene has CDR1 PRHDT and CDR2 FYEKMQ (reference sequence). This CDR3 has 13 amino acids. The CDR3 reads CASSARVFNEQYF.

This chain connects TRBV9 to TRBJ2-2; there is no DNA to check the TCRdb D call of TRBD2. This CDR3 has 23 amino acids. Germline V gene sequence: CDR1 SGDLS, CDR2 YYNGEE. This CDR3 is CASSGQRIMGRASETRNTGELFF. Full variable domain (remainder filled in from reference TRBV9 and TRBJ2-2): DSGVTQTPKHLITATGQRVTLRCSPRSGDLSVYWYQQSLDQGLQFLIQYYNGEERAKGNILERFSAQQFPDLHSELNLSSLELGDSALYFCASSGQRIMGRASETRNTGELFFGEGSRLTVL.

The V and J genes are TRBV29-1 and TRBJ2-7; TCRdb's D call of TRBD1 is untestable without DNA. Germline V gene data show CDR1 as SQVTM and CDR2 as ANQGSEA. The length of the CDR3 is 14 residues. The CDR3 sequence is CSVELKDRGYEQYF.

The J gene is TRBJ2-5, the V gene TRBV5-1. From germline, CDR1 is SGHRS and CDR2 YFSETQ. This CDR3 is 14 amino acids long. The CDR3 loop reads CASSSERNQETQYF.

The chain carries TRBV7-8 and TRBJ2-7; TCRdb proposes TRBD1, but this gene call is untestable without DNA. Per germline, CDR1 SGHVS and CDR2 FQNEAQ. This CDR3 has 15 residues. This CDR3 is CASSRTDQNSYEQYF.

The chain uses TRBV9 and TRBJ1-2; the D call from TCRdb, TRBD1, cannot be confirmed without DNA. Germline lookup yields CDR1 SGDLS and CDR2 YYNGEE. The CDR3 runs to 14 residues. The CDR3 is CASSAGQGDYGYTF. The variable domain in full, with the rest retrieved from reference TRBV9 and TRBJ1-2, is DSGVTQTPKHLITATGQRVTLRCSPRSGDLSVYWYQQSLDQGLQFLIQYYNGEERAKGNILERFSAQQFPDLHSELNLSSLELGDSALYFCASSAGQGDYGYTFGSGTRLTVV.

This chain connects TRBV11-2 to TRBJ2-5. From germline, CDR1 is SGHAT and CDR2 FQNNGV. The CDR3 covers 12 residues. This chain's CDR3 is CASSRYSETQYF.

J is TRBJ2-2 and V is TRBV2; TCRdb calls TRBD2, which cannot be checked without DNA. Germline V gives CDR1 SNHLY, CDR2 FYNNEI. This CDR3 contains 16 residues. The CDR3 is CASSPRAGVNTGELFF.

The chain is built from TRBV7-9 and TRBJ2-4; TCRdb's D gene call, TRBD1, goes unchecked for lack of DNA. Germline CDR1 SEHNR, CDR2 FQNEAQ (reference sequence). CDR3 size: 15 residues. The CDR3: CASNPVGEAKNIQYF.

The J gene is TRBJ1-1, the V gene TRBV13. The CDR3 extends over 12 amino acids. The V gene's germline CDR1 is PRHDT and CDR2 FYEKMQ (reference sequence). The CDR3 here is CASSLGSSEAFF.

The chain couples TRBV29-1 to TRBJ1-1; TCRdb gives TRBD1 as the D gene, but with no DNA this cannot be confirmed. Looked up from germline, CDR1 is SQVTM and CDR2 is ANQGSEA. The CDR3 totals 15 residues. The CDR3 protein is CSAETLRGGNTEAFF.

The rearrangement joins TRBV28 to TRBJ1-2; there is no DNA to check the TCRdb D call of TRBD1. The CDR3 loop spans 16 amino acids. Germline CDR1 reads MDHEN; CDR2 reads SYDVKM. The CDR3 sequence: CASSFGWTASKYGYTF.

The V gene is TRBV5-1, the J gene TRBJ2-1; TCRdb's D call, TRBD1, is unchecked because there is no DNA. CDR1 is SGHRS and CDR2 is YFSETQ in the germline V gene. The CDR3 extends over 19 amino acids. CDR3 sequence reads: CASSLSGGDGGGAYNEQFF.

The chain recombines TRBV20-1 with TRBJ2-1; TCRdb's D call, TRBD2, is unchecked because there is no DNA. The CDR3 extends over 18 amino acids. CDR1 and CDR2 (germline): DFQATT, SNEGSKA (reference sequence). The CDR3 reads CSAPTPIAGGIGYNEQFF.

This chain connects TRBV4-1 to TRBJ1-1. This CDR3 is built from 15 residues. Germline V gene lookup returns CDR1 MGHRA and CDR2 YSYEKL. Here the CDR3 reads CASTLGRGANTEAFF.

The chain carries TRBV7-9 and TRBJ1-1; the D gene TCRdb calls, TRBD1, cannot be checked with no DNA. The length of the CDR3 is 16 residues. CDR1 and CDR2 from the germline V gene are SEHNR and FQNEAQ (reference sequence). The CDR3 region is CASSLVWTDSNTEAFF.

V usage is TRBV7-9 and J usage is TRBJ2-5; TCRdb outputs TRBD1, but without DNA this stays unchecked. The germline V gene encodes CDR1 SEHNR and CDR2 FQNEAQ (reference sequence). CDR3 length equals 15 residues. The CDR3 spells CASSLGDRVQETQYF.

The chain recombines TRBV27 with TRBJ2-5; the D gene TCRdb calls, TRBD2, cannot be checked with no DNA. This CDR3 comprises 16 residues. Germline values: CDR1 MNHEY, CDR2 SMNVEV (reference sequence). The CDR3 loop is CASSPSSGTPQETQYF.

The rearrangement joins TRBV12-3 or TRBV12-4 to TRBJ2-1; TCRdb reports TRBD2, a call that lacks DNA to check it against. The CDR3 is made up of 19 amino acids. CDR3 protein: CASSSTDPGLAGGDNEQFF.

The V gene is TRBV27, the J gene TRBJ1-1. CDR3 length equals 13 residues. CDR1 is MNHEY and CDR2 is SMNVEV in the germline V gene (reference sequence). This chain's CDR3 is CASSLSTNTEAFF.

This chain uses TRBV20-1 with TRBJ2-7; TCRdb picks TRBD1, but there is no DNA to check that call. This CDR3 comprises 14 residues. Germline values: CDR1 DFQATT, CDR2 SNEGSKA (reference sequence). The chain's CDR3 is CSARDPQGAYEQYF.

The genes are TRBV27 and TRBJ1-1; TCRdb's D call of TRBD1 is untestable without DNA. The CDR3 covers 15 residues. Germline CDR1 is MNHEY and CDR2 is SMNVEV (reference sequence). Here the CDR3 reads CASSTHPPGGAEAFF.

The V gene is TRBV12-3 or TRBV12-4, the J gene TRBJ2-2; TCRdb outputs TRBD2, but without DNA this stays unchecked. This CDR3 region has 13 residues. The CDR3 reads CASSLTSAGELFF.

V gene TRBV21-1 combines with J gene TRBJ2-2; the TCRdb call, TRBD1, lacks DNA for checking. TRBV21-1 is labeled a pseudogene. The CDR3 has 11 amino acids. CDR3: CASTPLQGLFF.

This chain joins TRBV6-7 and TRBJ2-3; the TCRdb D gene call, TRBD1, has no DNA to confirm it. TRBV6-7 is an ORF, with its function uncertain. The CDR3 totals 12 residues. The CDR3 region is CASSYVGHTQYF.

The chain uses TRBV5-1 and TRBJ1-1; as DNA is missing, the TRBD1 call by TCRdb cannot be tested. Germline V gene lookup returns CDR1 SGHRS and CDR2 YFSETQ. This CDR3 is built from 15 residues. CDR3 in amino acids: CASSYKSTGQTEAFF.

This sequence joins TRBV28 and TRBJ1-2; the TCRdb call, TRBD1, lacks DNA for checking. Germline values: CDR1 MDHEN, CDR2 SYDVKM. The CDR3 is made up of 15 amino acids. CDR3 loop: CASSHREQVYRGYTF.

The chain recombines TRBV29-1 with TRBJ2-7; TCRdb lists TRBD1, though no DNA is available to test this call. The length of the CDR3 is 13 residues. CDR1 and CDR2 (germline): SQVTM, ANQGSEA. CDR3 region: CSVDRTGSDEQYF.

The CDR3 is CASTIAPGGSTEAFF. J is TRBJ1-1 and V is TRBV6-5; the TCRdb call, TRBD1, lacks DNA for checking. Germline lookup yields CDR1 MNHEY and CDR2 SVGAGI. This CDR3 region has 15 residues.

V gene TRBV29-1 combines with J gene TRBJ2-4; with no DNA, the TCRdb D assignment of TRBD2 cannot be verified. This CDR3 region has 15 residues. Germline V CDR1 and CDR2: SQVTM, ANQGSEA. The CDR3 reads CSVERTSVAKNIQYF.